Following are 19 T cell receptor beta chains from one sample sequenced in a study of blood T cells in healthy people across ages. A second PCR of 7 to 11 cycles used a sample-barcoded 5' primer and a J-beta primer mix. A single record per CDR3 protein comes from TCRdb applying MiXCR to the 5' RACE reads. The sample lists hundreds of thousands of distinct CDR3 sequences, around half seen once, with roughly 31% in the top ten. The sample was blood. Every receptor here comes from a woman in her fifties or sixties in good health.

The V and J genes are TRBV20-1 and TRBJ2-1; no reliable D call. The germline V gene has CDR1 DFQATT and CDR2 SNEGSKA (reference sequence). The CDR3 extends over 13 amino acids. V was clipped by 5 bases and J by 7 bases, with 15 bases between them. The CDR3 here is CSAYLGNLNEQFF. CDR3 sequence (DNA): TGCAGTGCTTACTTAGGGAATTTGAATGAGCAGTTCTTC.

The chain joins TRBV7-3 to TRBJ2-3; the match to TRBD2 covers 9 bases. The V gene's germline CDR1 is SGHTA and CDR2 FQGTGA. Germline trimming cut 5 bases from V and 5 bases from J; bases unmatched to any gene: 11. The CDR3 runs 16 residues. The CDR3 DNA follows: TGTGCCAGCAGCCCCGGACTAGCGTGGGTCGGAGATACGCAGTATTTT. Translating it yields CASSPGLAWVGDTQYF.

The V gene is TRBV7-9, the J gene TRBJ2-1; D unclear. The CDR3 sequence is 14 residues long. The germline V gene encodes CDR1 SEHNR and CDR2 FQNEAQ (reference sequence). V was trimmed by 2 bases and J by 10 bases, leaving 15 bases between them. In nucleotides, the CDR3 is TGTGCCAGCAGCTTACTTGTCATCGCAGGCGAGCAGTTCTTC. Translation: CASSLLVIAGEQFF. Filled out from reference TRBV7-9 and TRBJ2-1, the complete variable domain reads DTGVSQNPRHKITKRGQNVTFRCDPISEHNRLYWYRQTLGQGPEFLTYFQNEAQLEKSRLLSDRFSAERPKGSFSTLEIQRTEQGDSAMYLCASSLLVIAGEQFFGPGTRLTVL.

The V gene is TRBV3-1, the J gene TRBJ1-2, with 8 bases fitting TRBD1. After removal of 6 bases from V and 2 bases from J, the junction contained 5 bases not matched to a gene. Germline values: CDR1 LGHDT, CDR2 YNNKEL (reference sequence). CDR3 length equals 14 residues. CDR3 nucleotides: TGTGCCAGCAGAAACCAGGGGGCCAACTATGGCTACACCTTC. Its protein is CASRNQGANYGYTF.

To note about this clonotype: A much more abundant neighbour one base away suggests this may be a read error. This sequence joins TRBV12-3 or TRBV12-4 and TRBJ2-5, with 9 bases aligning to TRBD2. The CDR3 is 18 amino acids. Trimming took 5 bases from V and 2 from J; bases not matched to a gene: 15. The CDR3 coding sequence is TGTGCCAGCAGTCTCGTTGGGACTAGCAGGATGGGGCAAGAGACCCAGTACTTC. It codes for CASSLVGTSRMGQETQYF.

V and J are TRBV20-1 and TRBJ1-3; D is unclear. V gave up 4 bases and J gave up 3 bases, with 10 bases separating them. The CDR3 has 13 amino acids. Germline V lookup: CDR1 DFQATT, CDR2 SNEGSKA (reference sequence). CDR3 in amino acids: CSAMSPYGNTIYF. In DNA, the CDR3 is TGCAGTGCTATGAGTCCGTATGGAAACACCATATATTTT.

There are many counts of this clonotype. CDR3 sequence (DNA): TGTGCCAGCATCTATCGGGGTAACAATGAGCAGTTCTTC. It specifies CASIYRGNNEQFF. This rearrangement joins TRBV12-3 or TRBV12-4 to TRBJ2-1; D is possibly TRBD2 (5 bases). V shed 7 bases and J shed 5 bases, with 12 bases lying between them. The CDR3 has 13 residues.

This clonotype was observed a handful of times. The V call is TRBV29-1, the J call TRBJ2-1, with 7 bases matching TRBD1. After removal of 4 bases from V and 3 bases from J, the junction contained 6 bases not matched to a gene. This CDR3 is built from 14 residues. The germline V gene encodes CDR1 SQVTM and CDR2 ANQGSEA. In DNA form, the CDR3 reads TGCAGCGTTGGGACCCGGGACAGCTACAATGAGCAGTTCTTC. Translation: CSVGTRDSYNEQFF.

V gene TRBV4-3 combines with J gene TRBJ1-6, with D possibly being TRBD1 (5 bases). Trimming shortened V by 1 base and J by 10 bases, and 11 bases separated the two germline ends. Germline-derived CDR1 and CDR2 are LGHNA and YSLEER. This CDR3 contains 14 residues. Here the CDR3 DNA reads TGCGCCAGCAGCCAAGGGGGGTATTGGTCACCCCTCCACTTT. Amino acid sequence: CASSQGGYWSPLHF.

The chain couples TRBV28 to TRBJ1-6; D is perhaps TRBD1 (5 bases). The CDR3 extends over 14 amino acids. Germline CDR1 MDHEN, CDR2 SYDVKM. The V gene lost 6 bases and the J gene lost 7 bases, with 13 bases spanning the gap. The CDR3 nucleotides read TGTGCCAGCAGCACCGACAGCGTAAATTCACCCCTCCACTTT. Translation: CASSTDSVNSPLHF. Drawing the rest from reference TRBV28 and TRBJ1-6, the complete variable domain is DVKVTQSSRYLVKRTGEKVFLECVQDMDHENMFWYRQDPGLGLRLIYFSYDVKMKEKGDIPEGYSVSREKKERFSLILESASTNQTSMYLCASSTDSVNSPLHFGNGTRLTVT.

The V call is TRBV3-1, the J call TRBJ2-2; 9 bases fit TRBD2. V was pared by 4 bases and J by 4 bases, with 7 bases of the junction left unmatched. The CDR3 sequence is 16 residues long. Germline CDR1 is LGHDT and CDR2 is YNNKEL (reference sequence). The CDR3 region has the DNA TGTGCCAGCAGCCTCTTAGCGGGAGTGGCCACCGGGGAGCTGTTTTTT. Translating it yields CASSLLAGVATGELFF.

The table lists this clonotype with a few counts. The chain recombines TRBV11-2 with TRBJ1-2; D is ambiguous. Germline values: CDR1 SGHAT, CDR2 FQNNGV. V was shortened by 1 base and J by 1 base, with 7 bases between the two germline ends. CDR3 size: 14 residues. CDR3 coding DNA: TGTGCCAGCAGCTTAGGCCGGGTTAACTATGGCTACACCTTC. Translation gives CASSLGRVNYGYTF.

This clonotype came up once. CDR3 DNA: TGTGCCAGCAGCTTAGGCCTCCACTACGGGCAGTACTTC. Translating it yields CASSLGLHYGQYF. This rearrangement joins TRBV7-6 to TRBJ2-5; D remains unclear. CDR3 length equals 13 residues. Trimming removed 1 base at V and 11 bases at J, with 14 bases between. Per the germline V gene, CDR1 is SGHVS and CDR2 is FNYEAQ.

The chain has TRBV7-2 and TRBJ2-1, with D possibly matching TRBD2 (6 bases). The ends were cut back, 6 bases at V and 7 bases at J, with 16 bases in the middle. The germline V gene encodes CDR1 SGHTA and CDR2 FQGNSA. This CDR3 spans 14 amino acids. The CDR3 DNA reads TGTGCCAGCAGTCCCGCGGAGGGAAGGAATGAGCAGTTCTTC. This gives the protein CASSPAEGRNEQFF.

This chain uses TRBV7-2 with TRBJ1-6; D is uncertain. CDR3 length: 15 amino acids. V was cut by 1 base and J by 6 bases, with 10 bases left in between. Germline values: CDR1 SGHTA, CDR2 FQGNSA. The CDR3 nucleotides are TGTGCCAGCAGCTTAGAAGGGAGGGCTAATTCACCCCTCCACTTT. This gives the protein CASSLEGRANSPLHF.

This clonotype came up many times. V usage is TRBV27 and J usage is TRBJ2-5; either TRBD1 or TRBD2 may supply D (5 bases each). This CDR3 is built from 15 residues. The V end lost 6 bases, the J end lost 3 bases, and 17 bases lay between the germline ends. CDR1 and CDR2 from the germline V gene are MNHEY and SMNVEV (reference sequence). The CDR3: CASSLIGDGKETQYF. The CDR3 DNA follows: TGTGCCAGCAGCCTCATCGGGGACGGAAAAGAGACCCAGTACTTC.

With respect to this clonotype: A much larger clone lies one base from this, so it may be a read error. J is TRBJ2-3 and V is TRBV4-2; D gene uncertain. This CDR3 is built from 18 residues. Trimming removed 1 base at V and 2 bases at J, with 19 bases between. CDR1 is LGHNA and CDR2 is YNFKEQ in the germline V gene. CDR3 residues: CASSQAHGNSRVTDTQYF. The CDR3 nucleotides read TGTGCCAGCAGCCAAGCACACGGAAACAGCCGTGTCACAGATACGCAGTATTTT.

V gene TRBV27 combines with J gene TRBJ2-1; 12 bases line up with TRBD2. CDR1 and CDR2 (germline): MNHEY, SMNVEV (reference sequence). The trim removed 3 bases at V and 4 bases at J, leaving 10 bases unmatched. There are 18 residues in the CDR3. The CDR3 protein is CASSFIRTSGIPYNEQFF. The CDR3 DNA is TGTGCCAGCAGTTTCATCAGGACTAGCGGGATCCCTTACAATGAGCAGTTCTTC.

The chain uses TRBV5-6 and TRBJ1-2, with D possibly TRBD1 on 5 matching bases. The CDR3 sequence is 15 residues long. V was clipped by 5 bases and J by 4 bases, with 18 bases between them. Germline CDR1 and CDR2: SGHDT and YYEEEE. The CDR3 DNA follows: TGTGCCAGCAGGTCCGGGACGGCAGGCCTCTATGGCTACACCTTC. Protein: CASRSGTAGLYGYTF.